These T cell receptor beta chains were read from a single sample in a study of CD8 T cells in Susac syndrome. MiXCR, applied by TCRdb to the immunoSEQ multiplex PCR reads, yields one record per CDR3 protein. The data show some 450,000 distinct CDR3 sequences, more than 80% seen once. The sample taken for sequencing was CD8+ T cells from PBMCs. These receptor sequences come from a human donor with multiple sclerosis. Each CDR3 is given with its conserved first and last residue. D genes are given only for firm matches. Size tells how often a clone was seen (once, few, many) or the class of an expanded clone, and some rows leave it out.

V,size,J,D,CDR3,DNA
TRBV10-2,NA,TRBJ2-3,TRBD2,CASSEWREGTDTQYF,TGCGCCAGCAGTGAGTGGCGGGAGGGCACAGATACGCAGTATTTT
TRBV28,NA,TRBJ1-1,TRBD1,CASSTGARYTEAFF,TGTGCCAGCAGTACAGGGGCGCGGTACACTGAAGCTTTCTTT
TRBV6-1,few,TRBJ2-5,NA,CASSLTGILETQYF,TGTGCCAGCAGCTTAACAGGGATCTTAGAGACCCAGTACTTC
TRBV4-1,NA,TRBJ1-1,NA,CASSQDRKTEAFF,TGCGCCAGCAGCCAAGATAGGAAAACTGAAGCTTTCTTT
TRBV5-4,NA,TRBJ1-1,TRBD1,CASSLTGTGLREDTEAFF,TGTGCCAGCAGCTTGACCGGGACAGGCTTGAGGGAAGACACTGAAGCTTTCTTT
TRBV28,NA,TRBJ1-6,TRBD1,CASSFRRDRDSGSPLHF,TGTGCCAGCAGTTTCCGTCGGGACAGGGATTCAGGTTCACCCCTCCACTTT
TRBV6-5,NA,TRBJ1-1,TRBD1,CASSDPGQGYSEAFF,TGTGCCAGCAGTGACCCGGGACAGGGTTATTCTGAAGCTTTCTTT
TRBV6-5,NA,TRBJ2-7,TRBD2,CASSYSTGGGEQYF,TGTGCCAGCAGTTACTCGACGGGAGGAGGCGAGCAGTACTTC
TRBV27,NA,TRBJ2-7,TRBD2,CATFSAPGGEQYF,TGTGCCACTTTTAGCGCCCCGGGGGGCGAGCAGTACTTC
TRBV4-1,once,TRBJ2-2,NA,CASSQEGFTGELFF,TGCGCCAGCAGCCAAGAAGGCTTCACCGGGGAGCTGTTTTTT
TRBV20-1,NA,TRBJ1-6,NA,CSASDVTAGVYSPLHF,TGCAGTGCTAGTGATGTTACTGCTGGGGTTTATTCACCCCTCCACTTT
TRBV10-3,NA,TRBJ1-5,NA,CAIGDLPGYSNQPQHF,TGTGCCATCGGGGACTTACCGGGGTATAGCAATCAGCCCCAGCATTTT
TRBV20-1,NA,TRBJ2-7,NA,CSARSRGPYEQYF,TGCAGTGCTAGATCTCGGGGACCCTACGAGCAGTACTTC
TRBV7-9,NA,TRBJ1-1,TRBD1,CASSPGQGRAFF,TGTGCCAGCAGTCCTGGACAGGGAAGAGCTTTCTTT
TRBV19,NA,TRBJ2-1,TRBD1,CASSINRGPDEQFF,TGTGCCAGTAGTATCAACAGGGGGCCCGATGAGCAGTTCTTC
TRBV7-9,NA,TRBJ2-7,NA,CASSSTGTHYEQYF,TGTGCCAGCAGCTCAACCGGGACTCACTACGAGCAGTACTTC
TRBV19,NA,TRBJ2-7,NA,CASSIGARNYEQYF,TGTGCCAGTAGTATAGGAGCCCGGAACTACGAGCAGTACTTC
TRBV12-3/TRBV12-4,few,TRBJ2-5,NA,CASSLPDQETQYF,TGTGCCAGCAGTTTACCAGATCAAGAGACCCAGTACTTC
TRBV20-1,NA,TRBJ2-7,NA,CSARGADSYEQYF,TGCAGTGCTAGAGGGGCAGACTCCTACGAGCAGTACTTC
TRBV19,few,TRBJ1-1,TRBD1,CASSWDRANEAFF,TGTGCCAGTAGTTGGGACAGGGCAAATGAAGCTTTCTTT
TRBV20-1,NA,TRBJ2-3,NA,CSAYVSREGTDTQYF,TGCAGTGCTTACGTTTCGAGGGAGGGCACAGATACGCAGTATTTT
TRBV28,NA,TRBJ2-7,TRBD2,CASSTGLAGYEQYF,TGTGCCAGCAGTACGGGGCTAGCGGGGTACGAGCAGTACTTC
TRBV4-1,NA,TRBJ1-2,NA,CASSQRRASYGYTF,TGCGCCAGCAGCCAAAGGCGGGCCTCCTATGGCTACACCTTC
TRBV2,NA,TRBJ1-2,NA,CASSEGTGVVYGYTF,TGTGCCAGCAGTGAAGGGACGGGGGTTGTTTATGGCTACACCTTC
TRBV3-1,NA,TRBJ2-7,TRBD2,CASSQPNGGTYEQYF,TGTGCCAGCAGCCAACCTAACGGGGGGACCTACGAGCAGTACTTC
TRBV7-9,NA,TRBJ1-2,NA,CASSPLASGGYTF,TGTGCCAGCAGCCCCTTGGCGAGTGGCGGCTACACCTTC
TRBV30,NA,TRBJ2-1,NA,CAWSAQTFDSGIQFF,TGTGCCTGGAGTGCCCAAACCTTCGACAGTGGAATACAGTTCTTC
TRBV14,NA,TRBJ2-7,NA,CASSQANSYEQYF,TGTGCCAGCAGCCAGGCAAACTCCTACGAGCAGTACTTC
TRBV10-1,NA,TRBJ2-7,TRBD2,CASSDRAGGKDEQYF,TGCGCCAGCAGTGATAGAGCGGGAGGTAAGGACGAGCAGTACTTC
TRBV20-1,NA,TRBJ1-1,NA,CSAHPPTENTEAFF,TGCAGTGCTCACCCCCCCACAGAGAACACTGAAGCTTTCTTT
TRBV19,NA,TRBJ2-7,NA,CASIGTVDLGGTYEQYF,TGTGCCAGTATCGGGACAGTGGACCTTGGGGGGACCTACGAGCAGTACTTC
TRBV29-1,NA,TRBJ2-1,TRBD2,CSVEDPLIGGTSGRLFNEQFF,TGCAGCGTTGAAGACCCCCTGATTGGGGGGACTAGCGGGAGGTTGTTCAATGAGCAGTTCTTC
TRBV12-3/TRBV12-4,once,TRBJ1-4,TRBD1,CASSPTGGEGPNEKLFF,TGTGCCAGCAGTCCTACAGGGGGAGAAGGTCCTAATGAAAAACTGTTTTTT
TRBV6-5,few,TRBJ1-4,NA,CASTKTWGNEKLFF,TGTGCCAGCACCAAGACATGGGGGAATGAAAAACTGTTTTTT
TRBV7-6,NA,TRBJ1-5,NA,CASSTNLAQPQHF,TGTGCCAGCAGTACCAACTTGGCTCAGCCCCAGCATTTT
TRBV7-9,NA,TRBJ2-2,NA,CASTDTGTVNTGELFF,TGTGCCAGCACCGACACCGGGACGGTTAATACCGGGGAGCTGTTTTTT
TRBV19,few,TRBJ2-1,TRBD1,CASSLDRGTYNEQFF,TGTGCCAGTAGTTTGGACAGGGGGACCTACAATGAGCAGTTCTTC
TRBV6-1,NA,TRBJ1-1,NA,CASSERFQGKTEAFF,TGTGCCAGCAGTGAACGGTTCCAGGGGAAGACTGAAGCTTTCTTT